This T cell receptor (beta chain) emerged from a study of blood T cell repertoires in COVID-19. Study-level information: Sites across the United States, Italy and Spain contributed samples from acute and convalescent COVID-19. Sample material is recorded as cDNA or gDNA derived from T cells, B-cell-depleted T cells, or PBMCs.

Authors' data handling: Nucleated cell number was recorded as an estimate derived from reference gene primer amplification. Profiled with immunoSEQ multiplex PCR; TCRdb holds only in-frame clones, not every one. V, J and clone size derive from that table, while D and trimming were established from the DNA sequence. Among about 180,000 clones listed, 80% to 90% were seen once. V dropped 3 bases and J dropped 7; count of bases not matched to a gene: 5. CDR3 length: 15 residues. Germline CDR1 and CDR2: LNHDA and SQIVND (reference sequence). This TCR was sampled from a young man who had recovered from COVID-19. The sample comprised peripheral blood. The chain couples TRBV19 to TRBJ1-6, with 8 bases matching TRBD1. This CDR3 reads CASSMGQVENSPLHF. The CDR3 nucleotides are TGTGCCAGTAGTATGGGACAGGTTGAAAATTCACCCCTCCACTTT.